This T cell receptor beta chain is drawn from a study of cytomegalovirus exposure and HLA in healthy donors. The primer mix had 60 Vbeta and 13 Jbeta primers. Libraries were prepared by immunoSEQ multiplex PCR; TCRdb keeps only in-frame clonotypes and omits some of them. The repertoire holds roughly 110,000 clones, with 60% to 75% as singletons. CDR3 size: 15 residues. Trimming cost V 2 bases and J 5 bases, with 10 bases left between them. In germline, CDR1 is WSHSY, CDR2 SAAADI. The sequenced material came from PBMCs. This sequence originates from a man aged 30-40 years in good health and CMV-seronegative. The gene calls are TRBV10-2 and TRBJ1-6, with D unclear. The CDR3 DNA is TGCGCCAGCAGTGAGGCGGGCCATGATAATTCACCCCTCCACTTT. Its protein is CASSEAGHDNSPLHF.